This is a list of T cell receptor beta chains from one sample in a study of blood T cell repertoires in COVID-19. Assay: immunoSEQ multiplex PCR; the TCRdb copy retains only in-frame clones and omits some. Seen here are 200,000 to 250,000 clones, under 90% observed once, and the top ten hold 8% to 9%. Sequencing was performed on PBMCs or T cells enriched from blood (not recorded which). The receptors were gathered from a woman between 50 and 59 years old with acute COVID-19. Each CDR3 is given with its conserved first and last residue. The listing skips clone size in some rows; elsewhere it reads once, few, many or a size class.

cdr3_aa	v_call	j_call	clone_size
CAKRRPASSNYGYTF	TRBV5-1	TRBJ1-2	-
CASSIGLAREQYF	TRBV19	TRBJ2-7	few
CASSLRGGNTIYF	TRBV13	TRBJ1-3	few
CASLPGAGVEDTQYF	TRBV5-1	TRBJ2-3	-
CASSLGQNDQPQHF	TRBV7-2	TRBJ1-5	-
CASSYSGQGASYEQYF	TRBV6-5	TRBJ2-7	-
CASNISRRNSPLHF	TRBV19	TRBJ1-6	few
CASSQDQGRNIQYF	TRBV4-1	TRBJ2-4	-
CASRQRTGHCSYNEQFF	TRBV10-1	TRBJ2-1	-
CASSRDSRETQYF	TRBV7-9	TRBJ2-5	-
CASSLRSGGAFYEQYF	TRBV7-2	TRBJ2-7	-
CASSFGGQGYEKLFF	TRBV7-9	TRBJ1-4	-
CASSATAGTGLEKLFF	TRBV9	TRBJ1-4	once
CARSPRGGVGTDTQYF	TRBV5-3	TRBJ2-3	-
CASLGRAGGTYEQYF	TRBV7-9	TRBJ2-7	-
CATGSYNSPLHF	TRBV27	TRBJ1-6	-
CASSRQVGEQFF	TRBV18	TRBJ2-1	-
CASSPPTGYGGGTF	TRBV7-9	TRBJ1-2	-
CAWSRVYGTTTYNEQFF	TRBV30	TRBJ2-1	-
CASSPGLSSYNEQFF	TRBV7-7	TRBJ2-1	-
CASSFLPTSGHNEQFF	TRBV7-9	TRBJ2-1	-
CASSLGQGAGNTIYF	TRBV4-3	TRBJ1-3	-
CASSLGGGAYHEQYF	TRBV5-4	TRBJ2-7	few
CASSAPGQGAGNTIYF	TRBV6-6	TRBJ1-3	few
CASSPLMGANEQYF	TRBV5-4	TRBJ2-7	-
CASSPHTGGSYEQYF	TRBV9	TRBJ2-7	-
CASSSRLAGNTGELFF	TRBV6-5	TRBJ2-2	-
CASSRDSNTEAFF	TRBV6-2/TRBV6-3	TRBJ1-1	-
CASRQTTVDNEQFF	TRBV7-2	TRBJ2-1	-
CASSQDQGLAGNTDTQYF	TRBV3-1/TRBV3-2	TRBJ2-3	-
CASDRVGGRYEQYF	TRBV28	TRBJ2-7	-
CASSTGTGVTDTQYF	TRBV2	TRBJ2-3	-
CASSQDGGGRQPQHF	TRBV4-1	TRBJ1-5	-
CASSRGDSSTDTQYF	TRBV5-6	TRBJ2-3	once
CASSAPGQGNTEAFF	TRBV7-9	TRBJ1-1	-
CASSLDQANFLKYGYTF	TRBV11-3	TRBJ1-2	once